This T cell receptor beta chain was sequenced in a study of early T cells in non-severe SARS-CoV-2 infection. The overall study: Chains from this unsorted whole-blood bulk RNA could not be paired.

The germline CDR1 and CDR2 sequences are KGHSH and LQKENI. CDR3 length: 16 amino acids. The ends lost 3 bases at V and 3 bases at J; junction bases unmatched: 6. TCRdb re-called the 5' RACE reads with MiXCR, one entry per CDR3 protein. Of about 55,000 distinct CDR3 sequences in the sample, 12% are singletons; the top ten hold over 3%. This sequence was found in an adult who was a healthcare worker with PCR-confirmed SARS-CoV-2 infection or an uninfected control (not recorded which). The genes are TRBV18 and TRBJ1-1; 11 bases agree with TRBD1. Material: whole blood. CDR3 in amino acids: CASSPRDRGVYTEAFF. In DNA form, the CDR3 reads TGTGCCAGCTCACCCCGGGACAGGGGGGTGTACACTGAAGCTTTCTTT.